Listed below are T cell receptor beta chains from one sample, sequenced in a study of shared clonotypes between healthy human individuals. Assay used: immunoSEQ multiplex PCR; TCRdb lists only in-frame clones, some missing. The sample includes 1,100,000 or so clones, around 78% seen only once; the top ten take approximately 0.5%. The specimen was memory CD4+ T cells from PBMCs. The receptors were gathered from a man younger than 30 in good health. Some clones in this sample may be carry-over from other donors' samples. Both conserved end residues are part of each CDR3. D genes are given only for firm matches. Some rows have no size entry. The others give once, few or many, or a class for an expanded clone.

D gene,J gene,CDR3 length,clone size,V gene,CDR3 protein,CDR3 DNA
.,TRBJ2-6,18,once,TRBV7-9,CASSFGGLLVAGANVLTF,TGTGCCAGCAGCTTCGGGGGGCTATTGGTAGCTGGGGCCAACGTCCTGACTTTC
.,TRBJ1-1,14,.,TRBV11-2,CASSFGPGRTEAFF,TGTGCCAGCAGCTTCGGCCCCGGTCGGACTGAAGCTTTCTTT
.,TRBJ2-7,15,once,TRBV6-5,CASSYSGAGPYEQYF,TGTGCCAGCAGTTACTCTGGGGCGGGCCCCTACGAGCAGTACTTC
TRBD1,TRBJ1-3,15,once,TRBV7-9,CASSPGQGRGNTIYF,TGTGCCAGCAGCCCGGGACAGGGGAGAGGAAACACCATATATTTT
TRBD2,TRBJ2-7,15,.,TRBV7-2,CASSLRTSGSYEQYF,TGTGCCAGCAGCTTAAGAACTAGCGGGTCCTACGAGCAGTACTTC
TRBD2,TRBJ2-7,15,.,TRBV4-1,CASSQVGGLAHEQYF,TGCGCCAGCAGCCAAGTGGGAGGACTAGCCCACGAGCAGTACTTC
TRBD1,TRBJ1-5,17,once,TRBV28,CASSFWDRGKSNQPQHF,TGTGCCAGCAGTTTTTGGGACAGGGGAAAGAGCAATCAGCCCCAGCATTTT
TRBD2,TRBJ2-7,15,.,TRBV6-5,CASSYPAGVPYEQYF,TGTGCCAGCAGTTACCCAGCGGGAGTCCCCTACGAGCAGTACTTC
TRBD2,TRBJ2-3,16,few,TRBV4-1,CASSLSSGRAGDTQYF,TGCGCCAGCAGCCTCTCTAGCGGGAGGGCGGGAGATACGCAGTATTTT
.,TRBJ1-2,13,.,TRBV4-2,CASSSGGVYGYTF,TGTGCCAGCAGCTCTGGGGGGGTTTATGGCTACACCTTC
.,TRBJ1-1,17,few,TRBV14,CASSQDFYGGRNTEAFF,TGTGCCAGCAGCCAAGACTTCTACGGGGGCCGGAACACTGAAGCTTTCTTT
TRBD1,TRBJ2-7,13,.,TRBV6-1,CASTIRQGYEQYF,TGTGCCAGCACCATCAGACAGGGCTACGAGCAGTACTTC
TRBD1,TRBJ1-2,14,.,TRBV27,CASSSSRGPYGYTF,TGTGCCAGCAGTTCCTCGAGGGGGCCCTATGGCTACACCTTC
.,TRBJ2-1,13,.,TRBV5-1,CASSFQGQDEQFF,TGCGCCAGCAGCTTCCAGGGGCAGGATGAGCAGTTCTTC
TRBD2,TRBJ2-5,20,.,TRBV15,CATSRGLRPSGTTRPETQYF,TGTGCCACCAGCAGAGGTTTAAGACCCAGTGGGACTACGCGCCCGGAGACCCAGTACTTC
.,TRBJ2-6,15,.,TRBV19,CASSIGGPGANVLTF,TGTGCCAGTAGTATAGGGGGGCCTGGGGCCAACGTCCTGACTTTC
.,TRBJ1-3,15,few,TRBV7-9,CASSLGSGNGNTIYF,TGTGCCAGCAGCTTAGGGTCCGGGAACGGAAACACCATATATTTT
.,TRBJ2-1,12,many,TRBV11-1,CASSTTQHEQFF,TGTGCCAGCAGCACCACCCAGCATGAGCAGTTCTTC
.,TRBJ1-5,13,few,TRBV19,CASSGGQYQPQHF,TGTGCCAGTTCGGGGGGCCAGTATCAGCCCCAGCATTTT
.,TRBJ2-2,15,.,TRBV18,CASSPDRGYTGELFF,TGTGCCAGCTCACCCGACAGAGGATACACCGGGGAGCTGTTTTTT
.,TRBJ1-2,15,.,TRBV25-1,CASSPSTTTIYGYTF,TGTGCCAGCAGTCCTTCCACGACAACAATCTATGGCTACACCTTC
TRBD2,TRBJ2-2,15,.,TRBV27,CASRSGTSASGELFF,TGTGCCAGCAGATCCGGGACTAGCGCATCCGGGGAGCTGTTTTTT
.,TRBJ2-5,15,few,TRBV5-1,CASSLGSPGSETQYF,TGCGCCAGCAGCTTGGGGTCCCCAGGGTCAGAGACCCAGTACTTC
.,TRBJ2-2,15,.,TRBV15,CATSRDQVNTGELFF,TGTGCCACCAGCAGGGACCAGGTGAACACCGGGGAGCTGTTTTTT
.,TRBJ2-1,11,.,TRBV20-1,CSARFYNEQFF,TGCAGTGCTAGATTCTACAATGAGCAGTTCTTC
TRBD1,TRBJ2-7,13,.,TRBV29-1,CSALGQGAVEQYF,TGCAGCGCCCTGGGACAGGGGGCGGTCGAGCAGTACTTC
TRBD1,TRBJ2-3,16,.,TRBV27,CASSPRTGGRTDTQYF,TGTGCCAGCAGTCCCAGGACAGGGGGCCGGACAGATACGCAGTATTTT
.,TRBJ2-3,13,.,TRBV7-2,CASSGTRTDTQYF,TGTGCCAGCAGCGGGACGCGCACAGATACGCAGTATTTT
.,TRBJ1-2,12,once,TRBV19,CASSTGTYGYTF,TGTGCCAGTAGTACTGGGACATATGGCTACACCTTC
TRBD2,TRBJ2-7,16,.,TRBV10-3,CAIRGTSGRTSYEQYF,TGTGCCATCAGGGGGACTAGCGGGAGGACCTCCTACGAGCAGTACTTC
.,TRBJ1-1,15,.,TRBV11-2,CASSSRGGMNTEAFF,TGTGCCAGCAGCTCCCGGGGGGGGATGAACACTGAAGCTTTCTTT
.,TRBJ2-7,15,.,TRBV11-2,CASSHPGQASYEQYF,TGTGCCAGCAGTCATCCGGGACAAGCGAGCTACGAGCAGTACTTC
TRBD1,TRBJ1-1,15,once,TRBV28,CASSSHRGRGTEAFF,TGTGCCAGCAGTTCTCACAGGGGGCGAGGCACTGAAGCTTTCTTT
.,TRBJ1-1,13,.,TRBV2,CASRNDRSPEAFF,TGTGCCAGCAGAAACGACAGGTCCCCTGAAGCTTTCTTT
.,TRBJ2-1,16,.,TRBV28,CASYGGTATSYNEQFF,TGTGCCAGCTACGGCGGGACGGCCACTTCCTACAATGAGCAGTTCTTC
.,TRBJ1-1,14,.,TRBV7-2,CASRRGGRDTEAFF,TGTGCCAGCAGACGGGGGGGGCGGGACACTGAAGCTTTCTTT
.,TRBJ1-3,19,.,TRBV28,CASSSRSGGGPSSGNTIYF,TGTGCCAGCAGTTCCCGCTCCGGTGGGGGACCCTCCTCTGGAAACACCATATATTTT
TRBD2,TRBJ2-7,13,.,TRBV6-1,CASRTGGVWEQYF,TGTGCCAGCAGAACGGGAGGGGTTTGGGAGCAGTACTTC
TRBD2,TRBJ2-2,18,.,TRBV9,CASGGGDGSAPSTGELFF,TGTGCCAGCGGGGGAGGGGACGGGAGCGCCCCGAGCACCGGGGAGCTGTTTTTT
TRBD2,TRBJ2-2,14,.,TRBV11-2,CASSLSGRSGELFF,TGTGCCAGCAGCCTTAGCGGGAGGTCGGGGGAGCTGTTTTTT
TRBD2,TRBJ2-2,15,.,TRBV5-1,CASSPDAGGIGELFF,TGCGCCAGCAGCCCTGACGCGGGAGGGATCGGGGAGCTGTTTTTT
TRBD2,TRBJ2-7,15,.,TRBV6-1,CASRTGLAGGREQYF,TGTGCCAGCAGGACCGGACTAGCGGGAGGGCGGGAGCAGTACTTC
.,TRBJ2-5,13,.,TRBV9,CASSAPFEGTQYF,TGTGCCAGCAGCGCTCCCTTTGAGGGGACCCAGTACTTC
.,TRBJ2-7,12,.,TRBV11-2,CASSLVTYEQYF,TGTGCCAGCAGCTTAGTAACCTACGAGCAGTACTTC
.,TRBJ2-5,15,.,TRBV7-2,CASSLVGSPQETQYF,TGTGCCAGCAGCTTAGTGGGTAGCCCTCAAGAGACCCAGTACTTC
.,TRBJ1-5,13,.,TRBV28,CASGAHSNQPQHF,TGTGCCAGCGGGGCGCATAGCAATCAGCCCCAGCATTTT
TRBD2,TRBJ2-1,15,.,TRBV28,CASRKTSGRWSEQFF,TGTGCCAGCAGGAAGACTAGCGGGAGATGGAGTGAGCAGTTCTTC
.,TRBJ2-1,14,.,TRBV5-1,CASSTTGPGDEQFF,TGCGCCAGCAGCACGACTGGACCGGGCGATGAGCAGTTCTTC
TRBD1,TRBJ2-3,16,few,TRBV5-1,CASSDTYDRVTDTQYF,TGCGCCAGCAGCGATACCTATGACAGGGTCACAGATACGCAGTATTTT
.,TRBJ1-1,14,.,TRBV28,CASSFSGIHTEAFF,TGTGCCAGCAGTTTTTCCGGGATTCACACTGAAGCTTTCTTT
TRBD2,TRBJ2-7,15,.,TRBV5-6,CASSLGLADSDEQYF,TGTGCCAGCAGCTTGGGACTAGCGGACTCGGACGAGCAGTACTTC
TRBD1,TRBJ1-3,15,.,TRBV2,CASSLTGRGGNTIYF,TGTGCCAGCAGCCTGACAGGGAGGGGAGGAAACACCATATATTTT
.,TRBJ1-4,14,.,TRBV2,CASSAEPTIEKLFF,TGTGCCAGCAGTGCCGAGCCTACAATCGAAAAACTGTTTTTT